This T cell receptor (beta chain) was identified in a study of early T cells in non-severe SARS-CoV-2 infection. Broader study findings: VDJdb-based matching was biased toward anti-spike CD8 responses and missed private and CD4 specificities.

Losses at the gene ends were 6 bases for V and 3 bases for J; bases not matched to a gene: 5. This CDR3 has 15 amino acids. Germline V gene sequence: CDR1 MDHEN, CDR2 SYDVKM. As concerns this clonotype: The antigen remains undetermined.

TCRdb re-analysed the 5' RACE reads in MiXCR, keeping a single row per CDR3 protein. The sample carries tens of thousands of distinct CDR3 sequences, roughly 10% recorded once. The receptor's source is an adult who was a healthcare worker with PCR-confirmed SARS-CoV-2 infection or an uninfected control (not recorded which). Sequenced input: whole blood. This chain connects TRBV28 to TRBJ2-1; 10 nucleotides line up with TRBD1. Here the CDR3 DNA reads TGTGCCAGCAGGACCGGGACAGGGGTCTACAATGAGCAGTTCTTC. This translates into CASRTGTGVYNEQFF.